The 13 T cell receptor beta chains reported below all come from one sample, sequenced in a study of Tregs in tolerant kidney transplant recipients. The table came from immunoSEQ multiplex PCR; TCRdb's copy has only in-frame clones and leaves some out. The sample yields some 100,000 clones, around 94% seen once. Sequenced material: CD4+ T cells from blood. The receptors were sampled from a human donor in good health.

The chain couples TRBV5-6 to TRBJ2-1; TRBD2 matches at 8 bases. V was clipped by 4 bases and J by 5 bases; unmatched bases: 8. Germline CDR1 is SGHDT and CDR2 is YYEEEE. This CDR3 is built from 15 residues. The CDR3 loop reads CASSGAGDDHNEQFF. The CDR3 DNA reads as TGTGCCAGCAGCGGAGCGGGAGACGACCACAATGAGCAGTTCTTC.

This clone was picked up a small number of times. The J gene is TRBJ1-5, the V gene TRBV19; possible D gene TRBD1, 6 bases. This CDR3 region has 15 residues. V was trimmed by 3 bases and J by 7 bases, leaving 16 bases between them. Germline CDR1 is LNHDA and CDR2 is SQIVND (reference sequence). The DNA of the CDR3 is TGTGCCAGTAGTATTAGGCCAGGGGTAGGGCAGCCCCAGCATTTT. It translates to CASSIRPGVGQPQHF.

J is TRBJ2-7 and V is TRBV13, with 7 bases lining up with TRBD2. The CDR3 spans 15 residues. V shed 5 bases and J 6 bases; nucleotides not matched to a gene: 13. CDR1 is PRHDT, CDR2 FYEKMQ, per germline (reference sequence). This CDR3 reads CASSKMGRERGEQYF. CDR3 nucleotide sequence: TGTGCCAGCAGCAAAATGGGGCGGGAGAGGGGCGAGCAGTACTTC. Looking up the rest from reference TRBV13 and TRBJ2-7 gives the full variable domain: AAGVIQSPRHLIKEKRETATLKCYPIPRHDTVYWYQQGPGQDPQFLISFYEKMQSDKGSIPDRFSAQQFSDYHSELNMSSLELGDSALYFCASSKMGRERGEQYFGPGTRLTVT.

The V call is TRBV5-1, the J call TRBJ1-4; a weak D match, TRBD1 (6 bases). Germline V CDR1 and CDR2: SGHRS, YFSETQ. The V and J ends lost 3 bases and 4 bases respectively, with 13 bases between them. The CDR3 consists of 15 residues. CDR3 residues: CASSWGAAINEKLFF. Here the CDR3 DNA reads TGCGCCAGCAGCTGGGGGGCAGCCATTAATGAAAAACTGTTTTTT.

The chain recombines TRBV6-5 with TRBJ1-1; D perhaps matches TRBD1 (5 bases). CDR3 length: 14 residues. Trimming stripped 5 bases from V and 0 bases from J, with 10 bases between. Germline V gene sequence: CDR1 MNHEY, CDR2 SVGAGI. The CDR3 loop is CASSTGTVNTEAFF. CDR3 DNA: TGTGCCAGCAGTACCGGGACGGTGAACACTGAAGCTTTCTTT.

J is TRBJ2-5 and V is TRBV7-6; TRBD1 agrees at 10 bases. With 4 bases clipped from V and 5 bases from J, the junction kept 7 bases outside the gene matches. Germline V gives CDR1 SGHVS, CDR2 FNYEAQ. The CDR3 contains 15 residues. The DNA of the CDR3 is TGTGCCAGCAGCTCTACCGGGACAGGGGTTGAGACCCAGTACTTC. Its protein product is CASSSTGTGVETQYF.

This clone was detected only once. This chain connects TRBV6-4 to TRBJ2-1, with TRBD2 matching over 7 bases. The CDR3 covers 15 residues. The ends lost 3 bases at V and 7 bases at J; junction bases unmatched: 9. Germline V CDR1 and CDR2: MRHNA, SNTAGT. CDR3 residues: CASSESYWGGNEQFF. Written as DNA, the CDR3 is TGTGCCAGCAGTGAATCCTACTGGGGGGGGAATGAGCAGTTCTTC.

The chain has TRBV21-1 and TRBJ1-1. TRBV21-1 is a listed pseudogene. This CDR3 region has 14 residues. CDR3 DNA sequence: TGTGCCAGCATCCAACCCGGGGGTAGTTCTGAAGCTTTCTTT. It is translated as CASIQPGGSSEAFF.

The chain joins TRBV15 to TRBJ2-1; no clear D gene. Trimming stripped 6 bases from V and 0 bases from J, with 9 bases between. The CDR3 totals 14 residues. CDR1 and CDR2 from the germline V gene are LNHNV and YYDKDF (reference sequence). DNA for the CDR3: TGTGCCACCAGTCGAAGGAGCTCCTACAATGAGCAGTTCTTC. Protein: CATSRRSSYNEQFF.

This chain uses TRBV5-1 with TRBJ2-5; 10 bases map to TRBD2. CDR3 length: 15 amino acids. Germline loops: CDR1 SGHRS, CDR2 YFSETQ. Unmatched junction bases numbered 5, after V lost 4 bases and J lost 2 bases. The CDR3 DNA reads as TGCGCCAGCAGCCCGGGGACTAGCGTACAAGAGACCCAGTACTTC. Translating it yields CASSPGTSVQETQYF.

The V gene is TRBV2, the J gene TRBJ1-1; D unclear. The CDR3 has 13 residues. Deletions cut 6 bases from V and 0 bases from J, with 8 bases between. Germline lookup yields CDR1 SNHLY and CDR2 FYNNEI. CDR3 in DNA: TGTGCCAGCAGATCCGACATGAACACTGAAGCTTTCTTT. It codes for CASRSDMNTEAFF.

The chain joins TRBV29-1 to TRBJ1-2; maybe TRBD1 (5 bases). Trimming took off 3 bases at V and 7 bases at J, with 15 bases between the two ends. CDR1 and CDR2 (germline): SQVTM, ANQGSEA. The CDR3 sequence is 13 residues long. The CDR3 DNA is TGCAGCGTTGATCTGGGGGGTAGGGGTGGCTACACCTTC. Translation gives CSVDLGGRGGYTF.

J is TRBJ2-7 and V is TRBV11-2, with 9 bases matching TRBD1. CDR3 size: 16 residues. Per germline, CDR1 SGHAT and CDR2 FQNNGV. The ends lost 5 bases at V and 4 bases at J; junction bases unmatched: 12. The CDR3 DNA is TGTGCCAGCAGCCCAGTGGCGGGACAGGGTATTTACGAGCAGTACTTC. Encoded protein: CASSPVAGQGIYEQYF.